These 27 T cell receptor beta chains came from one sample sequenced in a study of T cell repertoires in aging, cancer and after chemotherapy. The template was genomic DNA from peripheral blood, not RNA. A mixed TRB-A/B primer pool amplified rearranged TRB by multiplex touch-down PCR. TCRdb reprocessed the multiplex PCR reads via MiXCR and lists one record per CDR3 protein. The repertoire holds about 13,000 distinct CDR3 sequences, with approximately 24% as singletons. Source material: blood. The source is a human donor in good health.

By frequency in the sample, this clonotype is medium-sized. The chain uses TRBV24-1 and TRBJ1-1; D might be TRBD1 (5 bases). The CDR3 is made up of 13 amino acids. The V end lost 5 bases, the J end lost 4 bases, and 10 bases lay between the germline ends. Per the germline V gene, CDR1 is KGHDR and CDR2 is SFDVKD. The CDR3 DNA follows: TGTGCCACCAGTGCCCAGGGACGCACTGAAGCTTTCTTT. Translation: CATSAQGRTEAFF.

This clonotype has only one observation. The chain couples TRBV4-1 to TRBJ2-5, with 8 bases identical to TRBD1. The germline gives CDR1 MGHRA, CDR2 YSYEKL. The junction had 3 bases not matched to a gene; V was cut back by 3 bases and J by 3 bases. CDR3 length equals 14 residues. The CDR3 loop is CASSQQTGEETQYF. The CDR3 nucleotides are TGCGCCAGCAGCCAGCAGACAGGGGAAGAGACCCAGTACTTC.

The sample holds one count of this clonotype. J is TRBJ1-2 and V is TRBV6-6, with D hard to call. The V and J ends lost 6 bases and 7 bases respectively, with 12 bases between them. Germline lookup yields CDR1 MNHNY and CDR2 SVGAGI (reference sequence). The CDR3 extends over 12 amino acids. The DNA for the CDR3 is TGTGCCAGCAGCTCTAGGTCCTCTGGCTACACCTTC. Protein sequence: CASSSRSSGYTF.

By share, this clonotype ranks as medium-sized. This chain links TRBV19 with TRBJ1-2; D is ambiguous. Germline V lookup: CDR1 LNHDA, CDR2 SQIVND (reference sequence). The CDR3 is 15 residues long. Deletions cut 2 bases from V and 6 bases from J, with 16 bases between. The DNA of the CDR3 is TGTGCCAGTAGTATAAACGGCTCTCCCACCCATGGCTACACCTTC. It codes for CASSINGSPTHGYTF.

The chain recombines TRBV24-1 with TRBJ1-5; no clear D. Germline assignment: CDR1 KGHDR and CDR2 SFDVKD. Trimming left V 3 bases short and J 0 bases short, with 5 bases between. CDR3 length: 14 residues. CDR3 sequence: CATSDTYSNQPQHF. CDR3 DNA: TGTGCCACCAGTGATACTTATAGCAATCAGCCCCAGCATTTT.

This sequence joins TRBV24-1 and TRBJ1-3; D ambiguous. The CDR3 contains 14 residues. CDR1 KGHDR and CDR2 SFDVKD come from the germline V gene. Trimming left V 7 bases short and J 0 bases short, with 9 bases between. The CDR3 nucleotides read TGTGCCACCAGACGACTGAGCTCTGGAAACACCATATATTTT. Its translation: CATRRLSSGNTIYF.

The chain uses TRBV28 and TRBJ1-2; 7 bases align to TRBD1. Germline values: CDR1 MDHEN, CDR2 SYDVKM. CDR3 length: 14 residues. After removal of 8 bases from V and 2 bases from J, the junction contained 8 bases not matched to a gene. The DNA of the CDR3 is TGTGCCAGCCGGGGGGCAGGGGGGAACTATGGCTACACCTTC. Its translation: CASRGAGGNYGYTF.

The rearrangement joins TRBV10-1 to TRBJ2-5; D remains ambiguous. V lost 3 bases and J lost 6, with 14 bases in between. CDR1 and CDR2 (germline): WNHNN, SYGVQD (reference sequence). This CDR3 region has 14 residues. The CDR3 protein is CASSEGGIEKTQYF. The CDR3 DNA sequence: TGCGCCAGCAGTGAAGGTGGTATTGAGAAGACCCAGTACTTC.

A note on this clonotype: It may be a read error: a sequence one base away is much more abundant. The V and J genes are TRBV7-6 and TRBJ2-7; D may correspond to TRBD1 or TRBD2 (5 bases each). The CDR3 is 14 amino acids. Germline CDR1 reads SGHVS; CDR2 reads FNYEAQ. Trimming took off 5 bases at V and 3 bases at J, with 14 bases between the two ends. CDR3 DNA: TGTGCCAGCAGCACTCCGGGACGCAACTACGAGCAGTACTTC. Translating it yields CASSTPGRNYEQYF.

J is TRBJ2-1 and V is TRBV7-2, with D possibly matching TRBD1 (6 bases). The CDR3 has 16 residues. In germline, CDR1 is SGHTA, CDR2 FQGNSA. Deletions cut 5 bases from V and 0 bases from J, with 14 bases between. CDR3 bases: TGTGCCAGCAGCACGCCACAGGGTAGCTCCTACAATGAGCAGTTCTTC. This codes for CASSTPQGSSYNEQFF.

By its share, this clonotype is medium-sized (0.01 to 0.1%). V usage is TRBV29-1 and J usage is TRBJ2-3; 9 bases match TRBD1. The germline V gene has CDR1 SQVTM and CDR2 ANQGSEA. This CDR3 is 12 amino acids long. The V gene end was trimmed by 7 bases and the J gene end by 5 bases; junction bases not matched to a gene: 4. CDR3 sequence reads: CSDLTGGDTQYF. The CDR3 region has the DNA TGCAGCGACTTGACAGGGGGAGATACGCAGTATTTT.

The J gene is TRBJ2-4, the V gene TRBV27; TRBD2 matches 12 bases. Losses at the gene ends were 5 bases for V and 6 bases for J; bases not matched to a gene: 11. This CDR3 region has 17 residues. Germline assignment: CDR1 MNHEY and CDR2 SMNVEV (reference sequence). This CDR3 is CASSPTSGGPVGNIQYF. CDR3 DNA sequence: TGTGCCAGCAGTCCTACTAGCGGGGGGCCGGTAGGAAACATTCAGTACTTC.

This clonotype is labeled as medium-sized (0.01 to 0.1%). DNA of the CDR3: TGTGCCAGCAGCTACTACGGGGGCTCTGGGGCCAACGTCCTGACTTTC. This codes for CASSYYGGSGANVLTF. The gene calls are TRBV5-4 and TRBJ2-6, with a tentative D call TRBD2 (6 bases). Trimming removed 3 bases from V and 0 bases from J, with 10 bases in between. Germline V gene data show CDR1 as SGHNT and CDR2 as YYREEE (reference sequence). This CDR3 contains 16 residues.

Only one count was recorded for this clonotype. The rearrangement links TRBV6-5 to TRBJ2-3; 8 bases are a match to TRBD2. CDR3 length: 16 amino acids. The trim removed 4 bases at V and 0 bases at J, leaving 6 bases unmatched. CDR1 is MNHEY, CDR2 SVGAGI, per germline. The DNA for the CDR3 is TGTGCCAGCAGTTTACCCATAGCGGGAAGCACAGATACGCAGTATTTT. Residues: CASSLPIAGSTDTQYF.

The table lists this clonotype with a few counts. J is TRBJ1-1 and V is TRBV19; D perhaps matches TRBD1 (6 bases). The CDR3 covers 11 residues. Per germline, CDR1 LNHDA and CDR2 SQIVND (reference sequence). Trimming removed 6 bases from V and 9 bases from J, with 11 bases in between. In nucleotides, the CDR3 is TGTGCCAGTAGCCAGGGGTGGAAAGCTTTCTTT. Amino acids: CASSQGWKAFF.

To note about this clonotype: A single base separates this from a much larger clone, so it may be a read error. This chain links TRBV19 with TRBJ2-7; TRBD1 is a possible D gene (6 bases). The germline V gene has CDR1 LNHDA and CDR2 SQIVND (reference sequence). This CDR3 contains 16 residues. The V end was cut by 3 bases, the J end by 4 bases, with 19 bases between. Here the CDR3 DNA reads TGTGCCAGTAGTATGTGGCACAGGGAGACTTTGTACGAGCAGTACTTC. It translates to CASSMWHRETLYEQYF.

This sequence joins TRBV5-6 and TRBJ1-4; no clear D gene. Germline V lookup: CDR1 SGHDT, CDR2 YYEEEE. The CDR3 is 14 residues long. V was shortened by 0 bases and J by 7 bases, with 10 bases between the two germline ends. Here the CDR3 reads CASSLDGFSEKLFF. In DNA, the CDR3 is TGTGCCAGCAGCTTGGACGGGTTTTCTGAAAAACTGTTTTTT.

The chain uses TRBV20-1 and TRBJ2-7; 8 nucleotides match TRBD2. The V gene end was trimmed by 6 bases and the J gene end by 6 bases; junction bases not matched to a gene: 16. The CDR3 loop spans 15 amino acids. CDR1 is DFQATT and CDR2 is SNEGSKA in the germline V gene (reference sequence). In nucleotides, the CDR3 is TGCAGTGCCCCCGGTAGCGGGGCGGGGGGATCCGAGCAGTACGTC. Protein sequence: CSAPGSGAGGSEQYV.

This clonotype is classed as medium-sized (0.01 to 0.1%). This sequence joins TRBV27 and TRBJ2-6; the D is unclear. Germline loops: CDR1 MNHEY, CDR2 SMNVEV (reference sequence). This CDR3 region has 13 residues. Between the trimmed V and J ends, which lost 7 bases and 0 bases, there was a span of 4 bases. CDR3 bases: TGTGCCAGCAAGGCCTCTGGGGCCAACGTCCTGACTTTC. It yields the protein CASKASGANVLTF.

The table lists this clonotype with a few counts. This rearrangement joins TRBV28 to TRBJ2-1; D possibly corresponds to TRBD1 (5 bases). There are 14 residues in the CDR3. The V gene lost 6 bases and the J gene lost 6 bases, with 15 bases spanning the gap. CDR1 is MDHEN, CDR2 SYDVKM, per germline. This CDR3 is CASRSAGIPNEQFF. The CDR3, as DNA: TGTGCCAGCAGGTCCGCAGGGATTCCCAATGAGCAGTTCTTC.

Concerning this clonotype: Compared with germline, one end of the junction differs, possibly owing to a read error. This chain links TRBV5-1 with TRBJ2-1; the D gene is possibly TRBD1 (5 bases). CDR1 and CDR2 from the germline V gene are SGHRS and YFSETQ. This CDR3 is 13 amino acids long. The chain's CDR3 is CASDQTVYNEQFF. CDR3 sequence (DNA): TGTGCCAGTGACCAGACAGTTTACAATGAGCAGTTCTTC.

CDR3 amino acids: CASSRWTGNSGANVLTF. The CDR3, as DNA: TGTGCCAGCAGCCGCTGGACAGGGAACTCTGGGGCCAACGTCCTGACTTTC. The chain uses TRBV13 and TRBJ2-6; 8 bases match TRBD1. This CDR3 is built from 17 residues. The J segment lost 0 bases and the V segment lost 5 bases, leaving 6 bases of the junction unmatched. Germline V lookup: CDR1 PRHDT, CDR2 FYEKMQ (reference sequence).

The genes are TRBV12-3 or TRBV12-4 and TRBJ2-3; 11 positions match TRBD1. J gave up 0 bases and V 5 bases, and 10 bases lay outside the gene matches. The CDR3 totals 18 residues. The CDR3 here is CASSPRDRGEASTDTQYF. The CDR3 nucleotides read TGTGCCAGCAGTCCCCGGGACAGGGGGGAGGCGAGCACAGATACGCAGTATTTT.

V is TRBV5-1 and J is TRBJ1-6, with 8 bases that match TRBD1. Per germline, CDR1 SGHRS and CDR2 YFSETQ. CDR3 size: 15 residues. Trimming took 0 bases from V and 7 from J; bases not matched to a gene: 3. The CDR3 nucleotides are TGCGCCAGCAGCTTGGGACAGGGGAAAAATTCACCCCTCCACTTT. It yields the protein CASSLGQGKNSPLHF. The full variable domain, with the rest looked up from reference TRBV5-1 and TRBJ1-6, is KAGVTQTPRYLIKTRGQQVTLSCSPISGHRSVSWYQQTPGQGLQFLFEYFSETQRNKGNFPGRFSGRQFSNSRSEMNVSTLELGDSALYLCASSLGQGKNSPLHFGNGTRLTVT.

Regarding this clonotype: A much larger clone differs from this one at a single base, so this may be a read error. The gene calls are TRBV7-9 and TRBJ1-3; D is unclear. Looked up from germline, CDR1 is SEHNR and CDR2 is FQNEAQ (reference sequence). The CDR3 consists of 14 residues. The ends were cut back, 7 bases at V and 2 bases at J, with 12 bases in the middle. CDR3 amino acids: CASNSPRPGNTIYF. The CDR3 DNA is TGTGCCAGCAACTCCCCCCGGCCTGGAAACACCATATATTTT.

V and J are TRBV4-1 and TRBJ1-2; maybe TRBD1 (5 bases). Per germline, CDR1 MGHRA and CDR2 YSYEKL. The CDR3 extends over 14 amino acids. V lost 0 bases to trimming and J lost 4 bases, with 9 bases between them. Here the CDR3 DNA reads TGCGCCAGCAGCCAAGATGTCACAGGCTATGGCTACACCTTC. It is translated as CASSQDVTGYGYTF.

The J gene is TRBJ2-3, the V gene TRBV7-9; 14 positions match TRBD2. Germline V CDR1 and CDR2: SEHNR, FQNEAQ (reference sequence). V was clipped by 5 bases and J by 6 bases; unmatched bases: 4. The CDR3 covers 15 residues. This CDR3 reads CASSLGLAGGDTQYF. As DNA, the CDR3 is TGTGCCAGCAGCCTCGGACTAGCGGGGGGCGATACGCAGTATTTT. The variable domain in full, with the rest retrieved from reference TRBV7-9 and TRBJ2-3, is DTGVSQNPRHKITKRGQNVTFRCDPISEHNRLYWYRQTLGQGPEFLTYFQNEAQLEKSRLLSDRFSAERPKGSFSTLEIQRTEQGDSAMYLCASSLGLAGGDTQYFGPGTRLTVL.